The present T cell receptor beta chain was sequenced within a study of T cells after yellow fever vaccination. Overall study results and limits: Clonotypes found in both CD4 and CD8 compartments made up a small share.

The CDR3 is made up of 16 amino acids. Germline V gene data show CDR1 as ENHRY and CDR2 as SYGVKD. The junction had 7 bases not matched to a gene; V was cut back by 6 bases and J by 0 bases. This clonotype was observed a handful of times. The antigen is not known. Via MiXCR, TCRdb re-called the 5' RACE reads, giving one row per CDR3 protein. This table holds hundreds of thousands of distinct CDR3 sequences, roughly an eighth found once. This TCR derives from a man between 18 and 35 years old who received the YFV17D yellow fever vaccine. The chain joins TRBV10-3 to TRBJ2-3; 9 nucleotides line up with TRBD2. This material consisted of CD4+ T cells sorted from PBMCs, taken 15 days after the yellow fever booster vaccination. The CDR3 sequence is CAISPFSGGSTDTQYF. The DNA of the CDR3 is TGTGCCATCAGCCCTTTTAGCGGGGGTAGCACAGATACGCAGTATTTT.